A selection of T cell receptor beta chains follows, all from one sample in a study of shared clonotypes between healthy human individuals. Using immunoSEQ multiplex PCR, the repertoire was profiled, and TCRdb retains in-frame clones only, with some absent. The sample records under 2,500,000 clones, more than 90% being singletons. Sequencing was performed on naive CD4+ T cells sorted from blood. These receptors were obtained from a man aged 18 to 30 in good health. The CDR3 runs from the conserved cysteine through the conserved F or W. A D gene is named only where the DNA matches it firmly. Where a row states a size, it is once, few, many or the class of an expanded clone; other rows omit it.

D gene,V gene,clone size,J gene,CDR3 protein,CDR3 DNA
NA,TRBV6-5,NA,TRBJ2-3,CASSTTDTDTQYF,TGTGCCAGCAGTACGACCGACACAGATACGCAGTATTTT
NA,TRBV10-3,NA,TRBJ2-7,CAISEGSSYEQYF,TGTGCCATCAGTGAAGGTAGCTCCTACGAGCAGTACTTC
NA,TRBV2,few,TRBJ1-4,CASSVRVLEKLFF,TGTGCCAGCAGTGTTAGGGTCCTCGAAAAACTGTTTTTT
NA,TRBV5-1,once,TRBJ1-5,CASSLVGGAEQPQHF,TGCGCCAGCAGCTTGGTTGGAGGGGCGGAACAGCCCCAGCATTTT
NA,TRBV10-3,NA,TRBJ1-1,CAISGTVDTEAFF,TGTGCCATCAGTGGGACAGTCGACACTGAAGCTTTCTTT
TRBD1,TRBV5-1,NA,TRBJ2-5,CASSPGQGYQETQYF,TGCGCCAGCAGCCCGGGACAGGGATATCAAGAGACCCAGTACTTC
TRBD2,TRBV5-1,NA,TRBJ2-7,CASSFSGGSYEQYF,TGCGCCAGCAGCTTCAGCGGGGGGTCTTACGAGCAGTACTTC
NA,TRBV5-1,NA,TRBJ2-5,CASSLGTRTKETQYF,TGCGCCAGCAGCTTGGGAACTAGGACCAAAGAGACCCAGTACTTC
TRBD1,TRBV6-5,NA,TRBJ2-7,CASSLGQGLKYEQYF,TGTGCCAGCAGTTTAGGACAGGGACTGAAGTACGAGCAGTACTTC
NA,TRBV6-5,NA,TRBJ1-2,CASSYYPGYGYTF,TGTGCCAGCAGTTACTACCCGGGCTATGGCTACACCTTC
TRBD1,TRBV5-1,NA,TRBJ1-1,CASSPPPPGGTTEAFF,TGCGCCAGCAGCCCCCCCCCGCCAGGGGGTACCACTGAAGCTTTCTTT
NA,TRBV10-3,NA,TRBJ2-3,CAISPLGGGSTDTQYF,TGTGCCATCAGTCCCTTAGGGGGGGGAAGCACAGATACGCAGTATTTT
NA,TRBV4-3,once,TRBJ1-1,CASSLNRAGEAFF,TGCGCCAGCAGCCTTAATCGGGCGGGTGAAGCTTTCTTT
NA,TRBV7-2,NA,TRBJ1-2,CASRGRPYGYTF,TGTGCCAGCAGGGGCAGGCCCTATGGCTACACCTTC
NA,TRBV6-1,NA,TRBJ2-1,CASSPFRVGEQFF,TGTGCCAGCAGCCCTTTCAGGGTTGGTGAGCAGTTCTTC
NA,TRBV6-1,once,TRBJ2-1,CASSEVYEQFF,TGTGCCAGCAGTGAAGTCTATGAGCAGTTCTTC
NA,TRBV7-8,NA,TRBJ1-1,CASSLGGGPAEAFF,TGTGCCAGCAGCTTAGGGGGTGGACCCGCAGAAGCTTTCTTT
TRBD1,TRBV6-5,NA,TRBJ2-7,CASSLNRGYEQYF,TGTGCCAGCAGTTTAAACAGGGGTTACGAGCAGTACTTC
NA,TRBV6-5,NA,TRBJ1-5,CASSPELGNQPQHF,TGTGCCAGCAGCCCCGAATTAGGGAATCAGCCCCAGCATTTT
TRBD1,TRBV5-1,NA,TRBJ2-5,CASSSITGGQETQYF,TGCGCCAGCAGCTCTATCACAGGGGGCCAAGAGACCCAGTACTTC
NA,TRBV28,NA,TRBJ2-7,CASSSKYRNEQYF,TGTGCCAGCAGTTCAAAATATAGAAACGAGCAGTACTTC
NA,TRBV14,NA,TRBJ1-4,CASSQVPNEKLFF,TGTGCCAGCAGCCAAGTTCCGAATGAAAAACTGTTTTTT
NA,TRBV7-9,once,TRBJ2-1,CASSLRLQAVNNEQFF,TGTGCCAGCAGCTTAAGGCTCCAGGCTGTCAACAATGAGCAGTTCTTC
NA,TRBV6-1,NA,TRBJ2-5,CASSTGGGSVKTQYF,TGTGCCAGCAGTACGGGGGGCGGGAGTGTAAAGACCCAGTACTTC
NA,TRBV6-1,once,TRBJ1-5,CASSDGGTLGPQPQHF,TGTGCCAGCAGTGACGGAGGGACGTTGGGTCCTCAGCCCCAGCATTTT
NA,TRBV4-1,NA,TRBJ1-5,CASSQGGSQPQHF,TGCGCCAGCAGCCAAGGGGGGTCTCAGCCCCAGCATTTT
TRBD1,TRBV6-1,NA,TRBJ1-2,CASSEDLGTASTYGYTF,TGTGCCAGCAGTGAAGATTTGGGGACAGCGTCGACCTATGGCTACACCTTC
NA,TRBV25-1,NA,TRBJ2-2,CASSETGLNTGELFF,TGTGCCAGCAGTGAGACCGGCTTGAACACCGGGGAGCTGTTTTTT